The clone carrying this T cell receptor (beta chain) has a handful of counts. The ends were cut back, 1 base at V and 0 bases at J, with 9 bases in the middle. Germline values: CDR1 DFQATT, CDR2 SNEGSKA (reference sequence). This CDR3 is 14 amino acids long. This sample is part of a study of T-cell reconstitution after alpha-beta-depleted transplantation in children. Researchers prepared the TCRbeta library using unique molecular identifiers, the study reports. TCRdb reprocessed the PCR reads via MiXCR and lists one record per CDR3 protein. The table includes about 500,000 distinct CDR3 sequences, over 25% detected once.

V gene TRBV20-1 combines with J gene TRBJ1-2; D ambiguous. The clonotype was recovered from a human donor who donated a stem cell graft to a child with aplastic anemia. The sequences come from PBMCs from the stem cell graft donor, collected from the stem cell graft. The CDR3 loop reads CSARAAEANYGYTF. CDR3 nucleotide sequence: TGCAGTGCTAGAGCTGCAGAAGCTAACTATGGCTACACCTTC.